This TCR beta chain is from a study of cytomegalovirus exposure and HLA in healthy donors. The PCR was carried out with 60 Vbeta primers and 13 Jbeta primers. Here immunoSEQ multiplex PCR was the method, and the copy in TCRdb shows in-frame clones only, minus some. The top ten hold 5% to 6.5% of the sample, which has 120,000 or so clones, approximately 8% seen once. With respect to this clone: The antigen remains undetermined.

Study-wide results and limits: Data from an earlier analysis indicated that most TCR beta V segments were productive either about 87% or about 30% of the time.

Sequenced input: PBMCs. This receptor was identified in a woman aged 40-49 years in good health and CMV-seropositive.

In DNA, the CDR3 is TGTGCCAGTAGTTTCCCGGGAGGACAGGCCAAAAACATTCAGTACTTC. Amino acids: CASSFPGGQAKNIQYF. This sequence joins TRBV19 and TRBJ2-4; TRBD2 might be the D (7 bases). The CDR3 is 16 amino acids. Trimming took 5 bases from V and 1 from J, leaving 15 bases between them. CDR1 and CDR2 from the germline V gene are LNHDA and SQIVND (reference sequence).